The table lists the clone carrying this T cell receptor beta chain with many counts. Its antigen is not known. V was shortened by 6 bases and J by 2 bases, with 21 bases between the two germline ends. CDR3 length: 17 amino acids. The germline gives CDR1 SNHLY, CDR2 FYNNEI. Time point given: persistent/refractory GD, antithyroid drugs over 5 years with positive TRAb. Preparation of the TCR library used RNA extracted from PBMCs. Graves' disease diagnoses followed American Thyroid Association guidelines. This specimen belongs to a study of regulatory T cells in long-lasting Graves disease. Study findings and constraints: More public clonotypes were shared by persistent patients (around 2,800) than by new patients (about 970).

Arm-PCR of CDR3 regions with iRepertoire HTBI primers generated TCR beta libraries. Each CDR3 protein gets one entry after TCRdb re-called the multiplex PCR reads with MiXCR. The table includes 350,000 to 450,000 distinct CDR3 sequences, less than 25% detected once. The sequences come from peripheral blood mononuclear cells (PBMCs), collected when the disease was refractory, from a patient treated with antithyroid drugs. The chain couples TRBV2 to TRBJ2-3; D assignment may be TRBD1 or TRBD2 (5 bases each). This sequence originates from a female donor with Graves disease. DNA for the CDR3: TGTGCCAGCAGCAGAGGTCCGGATTGGGACGTCACAGATACGCAGTATTTT. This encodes CASSRGPDWDVTDTQYF.